Below are 24 T cell receptor beta chains sequenced from a single sample in a study of identical twins. TCRdb ran MiXCR on the 5' RACE reads and lists one entry per CDR3 protein. This sample has 1,800,000 or so distinct CDR3 sequences, with around a third found just once. Specimen: cord blood. Every receptor here comes from a newborn girl in good health.

The chain links TRBV20-1 to TRBJ2-3, with TRBD2 identical over 7 bases. The CDR3 runs to 13 residues. From germline, CDR1 is DFQATT and CDR2 SNEGSKA (reference sequence). Unmatched junction bases numbered 6, after V lost 6 bases and J lost 3 bases. This CDR3 reads CSALAVITDTQYF. CDR3 DNA sequence: TGCAGTGCGCTAGCGGTGATTACAGATACGCAGTATTTT.

CDR3 region: CASSPTRDRRTYEQYF. CDR3 DNA sequence: TGCGCCAGCAGCCCGACCCGGGACAGGAGAACCTACGAGCAGTACTTC. The chain is built from TRBV4-1 and TRBJ2-7; 8 bases are shared with TRBD1. The V and J ends lost 4 bases and 2 bases, in that order; junction bases with no gene match: 10. Per the germline V gene, CDR1 is MGHRA and CDR2 is YSYEKL. The CDR3 has 16 amino acids.

The rearrangement joins TRBV2 to TRBJ1-5; the D gene is possibly TRBD1 (5 bases). The length of the CDR3 is 16 residues. Trimming stripped 6 bases from V and 4 bases from J, with 19 bases between. CDR1 and CDR2 from the germline V gene are SNHLY and FYNNEI. CDR3 DNA sequence: TGTGCCAGCAGCACCGACCGGGACCCTAGGAATCAGCCCCAGCATTTT. Translation gives CASSTDRDPRNQPQHF.

The chain couples TRBV27 to TRBJ2-2; TRBD1 aligns across 10 bases. Trimming took 2 bases from V and 1 from J; bases not matched to a gene: 10. Germline values: CDR1 MNHEY, CDR2 SMNVEV (reference sequence). This CDR3 is built from 19 residues. DNA of the CDR3: TGTGCCAGCAGTTTACCCGGGACAGGGGTTCGCAAGAACACCGGGGAGCTGTTTTTT. Its protein is CASSLPGTGVRKNTGELFF.

The table lists this clonotype with a count of one. The chain combines TRBV10-3 with TRBJ2-1, with D tentatively TRBD1 (5 bases). This CDR3 has 11 residues. V lost 8 bases and J lost 15, with 17 bases in between. Germline V gene sequence: CDR1 ENHRY, CDR2 SYGVKD. The DNA of the CDR3 is TGTGCCATCGGAGACAGTCCGGCGGTGTTCTTC. This translates into CAIGDSPAVFF.

A note on this clonotype: A read error is possible here, since a much larger clone lies one base away. The gene calls are TRBV20-1 and TRBJ2-4; 9 bases match TRBD2. The end of the DNA fits TRBJ2-7 better, so the J call may be wrong. The CDR3 is 14 residues long. Germline CDR1 and CDR2: DFQATT and SNEGSKA (reference sequence). The CDR3 reads CSARLAGTSYEQYF. The DNA for the CDR3 is TGCAGTGCTAGACTAGCGGGGACCTCCTACGAGCAGTACTTC.

The V and J genes are TRBV20-1 and TRBJ2-7, with TRBD2 matching over 14 bases. This CDR3 contains 17 residues. The V and J ends lost 5 bases and 0 bases, in that order; junction bases with no gene match: 9. CDR1 DFQATT and CDR2 SNEGSKA come from the germline V gene (reference sequence). CDR3 DNA sequence: TGCAGTGCTGCTCGGACTAGCGGGGGGTACAGCTCCTACGAGCAGTACTTC. Its translation is CSAARTSGGYSSYEQYF.

This chain uses TRBV7-8 with TRBJ2-1; either TRBD1 or TRBD2 may supply D (5 bases each). CDR3 length equals 14 residues. Germline CDR1 and CDR2: SGHVS and FQNEAQ. V was pared by 6 bases and J by 0 bases, with 9 bases between. This CDR3 reads CASRRGASYNEQFF. The CDR3, as DNA: TGTGCCAGCAGGAGGGGAGCCTCCTACAATGAGCAGTTCTTC.

This clonotype turned up a few times. The chain employs TRBV19 and TRBJ2-3; the D gene is possibly TRBD2 (6 bases). Germline V gives CDR1 LNHDA, CDR2 SQIVND (reference sequence). V was trimmed by 5 bases and J by 0 bases, leaving 15 bases between them. The CDR3 runs to 16 residues. CDR3 in amino acids: CASSPAGGESTDTQYF. CDR3 bases: TGTGCCAGTAGTCCGGCTGGCGGGGAAAGCACAGATACGCAGTATTTT.

The V gene is TRBV12-5, the J gene TRBJ2-3, with D perhaps TRBD2 (5 bases). Germline V gives CDR1 LGHNT, CDR2 FRNRAP. V dropped 9 bases and J dropped 2 bases, with 18 bases sitting between them. This CDR3 comprises 15 residues. CDR3 in DNA: TGTGCTAGCTCACCCCACGGGGTTCCCACAGATACGCAGTATTTT. Protein sequence: CASSPHGVPTDTQYF. Drawing the rest from reference TRBV12-5 and TRBJ2-3, the complete variable domain is DARVTQTPRHKVTEMGQEVTMRCQPILGHNTVFWYRQTMMQGLELLAYFRNRAPLDDSGMPKDRFSAEMPDATLATLKIQPSEPRDSAVYFCASSPHGVPTDTQYFGPGTRLTVL.

This clonotype showed up just a few times. V is TRBV9 and J is TRBJ2-1, with 9 bases that match TRBD2. Germline V gives CDR1 SGDLS, CDR2 YYNGEE. The CDR3 runs to 18 residues. The V gene end was trimmed by 0 bases and the J gene end by 2 bases; junction bases not matched to a gene: 9. This CDR3 is CASSVAAGRLAAYNEQFF. The CDR3 bases are TGTGCCAGCAGCGTAGCTGCAGGGAGACTAGCGGCCTACAATGAGCAGTTCTTC.

This chain uses TRBV6-1 with TRBJ1-4; 7 bases match TRBD1. J lost 2 bases, V lost 7 bases, and 10 bases had no gene match. The germline V gene has CDR1 MNHNS and CDR2 SASEGT. This CDR3 spans 16 amino acids. The CDR3: CASTEDRVWTNEKLFF. CDR3 DNA sequence: TGTGCCAGCACCGAAGACAGGGTATGGACTAATGAAAAACTGTTTTTT.

This clonotype turned up a few times. The rearrangement joins TRBV5-5 to TRBJ2-3; 8 bases map to TRBD1. After removal of 4 bases from V and 6 bases from J, the junction contained 16 bases not matched to a gene. The CDR3 totals 17 residues. Germline V gene data show CDR1 as SGHKS and CDR2 as YYEKEE (reference sequence). This CDR3 reads CASSRLQGALVTDTQYF. The CDR3 DNA reads TGTGCCAGCAGCCGCCTCCAGGGGGCTCTTGTTACGGATACGCAGTATTTT.

This clonotype was seen just once. The chain carries TRBV29-1 and TRBJ2-1; D is perhaps TRBD1 (6 bases). CDR1 and CDR2 from the germline V gene are SQVTM and ANQGSEA. V lost 7 bases, J lost 0 bases, and 16 bases lay in between. The CDR3 extends over 15 amino acids. The CDR3 nucleotides read TGCAGCGCTGCCCCCACAGGGAGCTCCTACAATGAGCAGTTCTTC. Protein sequence: CSAAPTGSSYNEQFF.

The chain links TRBV5-1 to TRBJ2-1, with 13 bases aligning to TRBD2. Gene TRBJ2-7 matches the end of the DNA better, so the J call may be wrong. Germline V gene lookup returns CDR1 SGHRS and CDR2 YFSETQ. The CDR3 is 15 residues long. The CDR3 region is CASSIGTSGMNEQYF. CDR3 in DNA: TGCGCCAGCAGCATCGGGACTAGCGGGATGAATGAGCAGTACTTC.

This sequence joins TRBV9 and TRBJ2-3; D might be TRBD2 (5 bases). Germline lookup yields CDR1 SGDLS and CDR2 YYNGEE. V was pared by 0 bases and J by 4 bases, with 9 bases between. The CDR3 spans 14 residues. The CDR3 loop is CASSVASLADTQYF. DNA of the CDR3: TGTGCCAGCAGCGTAGCCTCACTAGCAGATACGCAGTATTTT.

V and J are TRBV4-1 and TRBJ2-3, with 8 bases fitting TRBD2. The CDR3 covers 14 residues. The V gene's germline CDR1 is MGHRA and CDR2 YSYEKL. V was pared by 1 base and J by 4 bases, with 1 base of the junction left unmatched. CDR3 bases: TGCGCCAGCAGCCAAGCGGGAGGGTCAGATACGCAGTATTTT. Amino acids: CASSQAGGSDTQYF.

The J gene is TRBJ2-1, the V gene TRBV20-1; 12 bases line up with TRBD2. The length of the CDR3 is 15 residues. The V segment lost 4 bases and the J segment 4 bases; nucleotides outside the gene matches: 5. Germline CDR1 reads DFQATT; CDR2 reads SNEGSKA (reference sequence). The CDR3 loop reads CSATPGLAGYNEQFF. The CDR3 DNA follows: TGCAGTGCTACGCCCGGACTAGCGGGATACAATGAGCAGTTCTTC.

The rearrangement links TRBV24-1 to TRBJ1-2; unclear D gene. Germline CDR1 and CDR2: KGHDR and SFDVKD. V was trimmed by 5 bases and J by 2 bases, leaving 8 bases between them. The CDR3 is 13 residues long. CDR3 coding DNA: TGTGCCACCAGTGTCGACCCCAACTATGGCTACACCTTC. Its translation: CATSVDPNYGYTF.

This chain uses TRBV20-1 with TRBJ1-4; D perhaps matches TRBD1 (6 bases). The CDR3 runs to 13 residues. The V and J ends lost 2 bases and 7 bases respectively, with 11 bases between them. CDR1 is DFQATT and CDR2 is SNEGSKA in the germline V gene (reference sequence). CDR3 region: CSARTQGSEKLFF. The DNA of the CDR3 is TGCAGTGCTAGAACGCAGGGGAGTGAAAAACTGTTTTTT.

This clonotype was detected only once. The V and J genes are TRBV24-1 and TRBJ2-5, with a tentative D call TRBD1 (7 bases). V dropped 3 bases and J dropped 11 bases, with 21 bases sitting between them. The CDR3 is 15 amino acids. Germline V gene data show CDR1 as KGHDR and CDR2 as SFDVKD. In DNA form, the CDR3 reads TGTGCCACCAGTGATCCGTCGGAGCAGGGGGGTGAGCAGTACTTC. This codes for CATSDPSEQGGEQYF.

The rearrangement uses TRBV25-1 and TRBJ1-5, with a weak D call TRBD1 (5 bases). With 2 bases removed from V and 9 bases from J, the gap between germline ends came to 17 bases. CDR3 size: 15 residues. Germline values: CDR1 MGHDK, CDR2 SYGVNS. The CDR3 nucleotides read TGTGCCAGCAGTGAAAACCGGGACGGGTTTTGGCCCCAGCATTTT. This codes for CASSENRDGFWPQHF.

The CDR3 loop is CASSSRRRPNTEAFF. The CDR3 DNA sequence: TGTGCCAGCAGTTCGCGGCGCAGGCCGAACACTGAAGCTTTCTTT. The chain recombines TRBV12-3 or TRBV12-4 with TRBJ1-1; D not certain. V lost 4 bases to trimming and J lost 1 base, with 13 bases between them. The CDR3 is 15 amino acids.

This clonotype was detected a few times. The chain couples TRBV6-1 to TRBJ2-5; 10 nucleotides align to TRBD2. With 3 bases clipped from V and 11 bases from J, the junction kept 27 bases outside the gene matches. This CDR3 has 20 amino acids. Germline assignment: CDR1 MNHNS and CDR2 SASEGT. This CDR3 reads CASSDPGRAGGSLWGNEQYF. The CDR3 DNA sequence: TGTGCCAGCAGTGACCCGGGACGAGCGGGAGGGTCCCTTTGGGGGAATGAGCAGTACTTC.